The 15 T cell receptor beta chains below were found in one sample sequenced in a study of spatial heterogeneity in lung cancer. The study, taken as a whole, reports: For expanded intratumoral alpha and beta TCRs, counts tracked tumor mutation counts.

The time point here: sample taken at primary tumor resection. TCRdb re-called the 5' RACE reads through MiXCR, storing one row per CDR3 protein. The data hold several thousand distinct CDR3 sequences, with around 9.9% observed a single time. These receptors' antigens are unknown. The sample was lung tumor tissue, taken at surgery. The receptors were sampled from a male donor with early-stage non-small cell lung cancer.

This clonotype was seen many times. The chain is built from TRBV5-1 and TRBJ2-6, with unresolved D. V was pared by 0 bases and J by 3 bases, with 16 bases between. The CDR3 has 18 residues. Germline V gene sequence: CDR1 SGHRS, CDR2 YFSETQ. The CDR3 here is CASSLGPVEADGANVLTF. The CDR3 region has the DNA TGCGCCAGCAGCTTGGGTCCGGTAGAGGCCGATGGGGCCAACGTCCTGACTTTC.

This clonotype was counted a few times. The chain employs TRBV5-1 and TRBJ2-3; 8 positions agree with TRBD2. Losses at the gene ends were 0 bases for V and 3 bases for J; bases not matched to a gene: 3. CDR3 length equals 15 residues. CDR1 is SGHRS and CDR2 is YFSETQ in the germline V gene. This chain's CDR3 is CASSLEGGRTDTQYF. In nucleotides, the CDR3 is TGCGCCAGCAGCTTGGAGGGCGGGAGGACAGATACGCAGTATTTT.

V and J are TRBV5-1 and TRBJ1-5, with TRBD1 as a possible D gene (5 bases). Germline V lookup: CDR1 SGHRS, CDR2 YFSETQ. The CDR3 sequence is 13 residues long. Between the trimmed V and J ends, which lost 4 bases and 3 bases, there was a span of 8 bases. CDR3 protein: CASSQGVNQPQHF. CDR3 coding DNA: TGCGCCAGCAGCCAAGGGGTCAATCAGCCCCAGCATTTT.

By share, this clonotype ranks as medium-sized (0.01 to 0.1%). The V and J genes are TRBV14 and TRBJ2-1; 11 nucleotides align to TRBD2. CDR3 length equals 15 residues. CDR1 and CDR2 (germline): SGHDN, FVKESK. Trimming at V came to 1 base and at J to 9 bases, leaving 5 bases not matched to a gene. DNA for the CDR3: TGTGCCAGCAGCCAAGCCTCTAGCGGGAGGAGTGAGCAGTTCTTC. Protein: CASSQASSGRSEQFF.

Of note for this clonotype: A much larger clone sits a single nucleotide away, making a read error possible. The chain carries TRBV24-1 and TRBJ2-2; D is unclear. Germline assignment: CDR1 KGHDR and CDR2 SFDVKD. The CDR3 has 14 residues. The CDR3 is CAASSRRYTGELFF. The CDR3, as DNA: TGTGCCGCCAGTTCCAGACGATACACCGGGGAGCTGTTTTTT.

The table lists this clonotype with a count of one. This chain connects TRBV7-2 to TRBJ2-5; D is possibly TRBD1 (5 bases). The CDR3 covers 18 residues. Trimming took off 0 bases at V and 0 bases at J, with 17 bases between the two ends. Germline V gene data show CDR1 as SGHTA and CDR2 as FQGNSA. CDR3 protein: CASSLALTGGHDQETQYF. CDR3 nucleotide sequence: TGTGCCAGCAGCTTAGCGCTTACGGGCGGACACGACCAAGAGACCCAGTACTTC.

This clonotype is deemed medium-sized (0.01 to 0.1%). CDR3 region: CASSLTMRTNEKLFF. The CDR3 DNA reads TGTGCCAGCAGCTTAACAATGCGGACTAATGAAAAACTGTTTTTT. The V call is TRBV7-2, the J call TRBJ1-4, with D hard to call. This CDR3 comprises 15 residues. Germline V lookup: CDR1 SGHTA, CDR2 FQGNSA. The V gene lost 2 bases and the J gene lost 2 bases, with 9 bases spanning the gap.

This clonotype is medium-sized (0.01 to 0.1%). The V gene is TRBV11-2, the J gene TRBJ2-3; the match to TRBD2 covers 10 bases. The CDR3 is made up of 14 amino acids. Germline V gene sequence: CDR1 SGHAT, CDR2 FQNNGV. Unmatched junction bases numbered 4, after V lost 0 bases and J lost 10 bases. CDR3 sequence reads: CASSLERTSGAQYF. The CDR3 DNA reads TGTGCCAGCAGCTTAGAACGGACTAGCGGAGCGCAGTATTTT. Together with reference TRBV11-2 and TRBJ2-3, the CDR3 gives the full variable domain: EAGVAQSPRYKIIEKRQSVAFWCNPISGHATLYWYQQILGQGPKLLIQFQNNGVVDDSQLPKDRFSAERLKGVDSTLKIQPAKLEDSAVYLCASSLERTSGAQYFGPGTRLTVL.

In its sample, this clonotype ranks as medium-sized. The chain employs TRBV5-8 and TRBJ1-1; D gene unclear. V dropped 0 bases and J dropped 0 bases, with 6 bases sitting between them. The germline CDR1 and CDR2 sequences are SGHTS and YDEGEE. The CDR3 is made up of 14 amino acids. The CDR3 is CASSLVRMNTEAFF. Written as DNA, the CDR3 is TGTGCCAGCAGCTTGGTGAGAATGAACACTGAAGCTTTCTTT.

In this sample, this clonotype is medium-sized. V and J are TRBV6-2 or TRBV6-3 and TRBJ1-1, with no clear D. V lost 2 bases to trimming and J lost 10 bases, with 14 bases between them. The CDR3 contains 13 residues. The germline V gene has CDR1 MNHEY and CDR2 SVGEGT. The CDR3 protein is CASSYEASRVAFF. In nucleotides, the CDR3 is TGTGCCAGCAGTTACGAGGCCTCCCGGGTAGCTTTCTTT.

This clonotype was detected many times. The gene calls are TRBV7-3 and TRBJ2-1; 11 bases agree with TRBD1. Germline assignment: CDR1 SGHTA and CDR2 FQGTGA. V shed 2 bases, J shed 5 bases, and the junction held 2 bases outside the gene matches. CDR3 length equals 15 residues. CDR3: CASSLGTGGHNEQFF. CDR3 nucleotide sequence: TGTGCCAGCAGCTTAGGGACAGGGGGACACAATGAGCAGTTCTTC. The variable domain in full, with the rest retrieved from reference TRBV7-3 and TRBJ2-1, is GAGVSQTPSNKVTEKGKYVELRCDPISGHTALYWYRQSLGQGPEFLIYFQGTGAADDSGLPNDRFFAVRPEGSVSTLKIQRTERGDSAVYLCASSLGTGGHNEQFFGPGTRLTVL.

The gene calls are TRBV20-1 and TRBJ1-4; D ambiguous. V was trimmed by 5 bases and J by 4 bases, leaving 11 bases between them. In germline, CDR1 is DFQATT, CDR2 SNEGSKA (reference sequence). This CDR3 is 13 amino acids long. The CDR3 coding sequence is TGCAGTGCTGAGCAGAGGATTAATGAAAAACTGTTTTTT. This encodes CSAEQRINEKLFF.

The chain carries TRBV29-1 and TRBJ1-1; no firm D call. The CDR3 is 13 amino acids. Trimming removed 7 bases from V and 0 bases from J, with 12 bases in between. From germline, CDR1 is SQVTM and CDR2 ANQGSEA. Here the CDR3 reads CSAERELNTEAFF. CDR3 DNA sequence: TGCAGCGCCGAGAGGGAACTGAACACTGAAGCTTTCTTT.

Only a few counts were recorded for this clonotype. The chain couples TRBV28 to TRBJ2-3; 10 bases map to TRBD2. V was clipped by 5 bases and J by 6 bases; unmatched bases: 5. The germline gives CDR1 MDHEN, CDR2 SYDVKM. This CDR3 spans 14 amino acids. CDR3 amino acids: CASSLAGVRDTQYF. CDR3 in DNA: TGTGCCAGCAGTCTAGCGGGAGTGCGGGATACGCAGTATTTT.

This clonotype showed up many times. CDR3 sequence: CSVESARNTEAFF. CDR3 nucleotide sequence: TGCAGCGTTGAGTCGGCAAGGAACACTGAAGCTTTCTTT. This chain uses TRBV29-1 with TRBJ1-1; D is unresolved. The CDR3 runs 13 residues. Trimming took 3 bases from V and 1 from J, leaving 9 bases between them. Germline V CDR1 and CDR2: SQVTM, ANQGSEA.